The source of this TCR beta chain is a study of T cell responses to AZD1222 COVID-19 vaccine. Sequencing used immunoSEQ multiplex PCR; TCRdb keeps in-frame clones, though not all of them. The sample lists some 94,000 clones, 87% occurring once. The sequenced sample was peripheral blood, obtained on day 0 of AZD1222 vaccination. The sequence was collected from an adult in good health.

CDR3 sequence (DNA): TGTGCCTGGAAGGTGGGAGCAACTAATGAAAAACTGTTTTTT. This codes for CAWKVGATNEKLFF. The chain employs TRBV30 and TRBJ1-4; D is unresolved. CDR1 is GTSNPN and CDR2 is SVGIG in the germline V gene (reference sequence). There are 14 residues in the CDR3. The V gene lost 4 bases and the J gene lost 0 bases, with 9 bases spanning the gap. Full variable domain (rest looked up from reference TRBV30 and TRBJ1-4): SQTIHQWPATLVQPVGSPLSLECTVEGTSNPNLYWYRQAAGRGLQLLFYSVGIGQISSEVPQNLSASRPQDRQFILSSKKLLLSDSGFYLCAWKVGATNEKLFFGSGTQLSVL.